Following are 10 T cell receptor beta chains from one sample sequenced in a study of T-cell reconstitution after alpha-beta-depleted transplantation in children (TCRdb year 2016). The library was prepared using PCR. Instrument used: Illumina HiSeq 2500. TCR libraries were prepared with molecular barcoding, using unique molecular identifiers to normalize TCRbeta repertoire quantification. TCRdb trimmed the raw reads at Q25, called clones with MiXCR and kept productive beta chains. Every CDR3 protein is listed once, alongside the most common genes and DNA of its rows. Within this sample are roughly 500,000 distinct CDR3 sequences, with about 33% of them counted one time only. The ten largest clones take up 2% to 2.5% of the sample. Here the sequenced sample was PBMCs from the stem cell graft donor, taken from the stem cell graft. The receptors come from a human donor who donated a stem cell graft to a child with aplastic anemia.

The rearrangement joins TRBV28 to TRBJ1-1, with D perhaps TRBD1 (5 bases). Germline V gives CDR1 MDHEN, CDR2 SYDVKM. This CDR3 comprises 14 residues. V lost 6 bases and J 4 bases, leaving 15 bases between the germline ends. CDR3 sequence reads: CASSRGLGSTEAFF. For the CDR3, the DNA is TGTGCCAGCAGCCGGGGACTTGGGAGCACTGAAGCTTTCTTT.

The CDR3 region is CATSDPSGSGPRETQYF. The CDR3 DNA follows: TGTGCCACCAGTGACCCTAGCGGGAGCGGCCCGAGAGAGACCCAGTACTTC. This chain joins TRBV24-1 and TRBJ2-5; the match to TRBD2 covers 10 bases. Trimming removed 4 bases from V and 4 bases from J; junction bases left unmatched: 11. This CDR3 has 17 amino acids. Germline CDR1 KGHDR, CDR2 SFDVKD.

Here the CDR3 reads CASSDSGSQETQYF. DNA of the CDR3: TGTGCCAGCAGCGATAGCGGGTCGCAAGAGACCCAGTACTTC. The chain uses TRBV11-1 and TRBJ2-5, with 7 bases lining up with TRBD2. The CDR3 has 14 residues. V was clipped by 5 bases and J by 2 bases; unmatched bases: 5. Germline-derived CDR1 and CDR2 are SGHAT and FQDESV (reference sequence).

The rearrangement joins TRBV29-1 to TRBJ2-7; no definite D call. The germline V gene encodes CDR1 SQVTM and CDR2 ANQGSEA. This CDR3 is built from 12 residues. Between the trimmed V and J ends, which lost 2 bases and 3 bases, there was a span of 8 bases. Here the CDR3 reads CSVESEVYEQYF. Written as DNA, the CDR3 is TGCAGCGTTGAAAGCGAGGTCTACGAGCAGTACTTC.

This clonotype has a handful of counts. The CDR3 nucleotides read TGTGCCAGCAGCCTCGACCGAATGGGGGGCTACACCTTC. Its protein is CASSLDRMGGYTF. This rearrangement joins TRBV7-2 to TRBJ1-2; D ambiguous. V was shortened by 5 bases and J by 8 bases, with 15 bases between the two germline ends. There are 13 residues in the CDR3. Germline CDR1 is SGHTA and CDR2 is FQGNSA.

The V gene is TRBV11-2, the J gene TRBJ2-5; D is unclear. V gave up 3 bases and J gave up 1 base, with 12 bases separating them. Germline CDR1 SGHAT, CDR2 FQNNGV. The CDR3 contains 15 residues. CDR3 sequence: CASSFRRRIQETQYF. Written as DNA, the CDR3 is TGTGCCAGCAGCTTCCGGAGACGGATCCAAGAGACCCAGTACTTC.

As for this clonotype: Germline and junction disagree at one end, which may indicate a read error. V and J are TRBV12-3 or TRBV12-4 and TRBJ2-2; 9 nucleotides agree with TRBD1. The CDR3 is made up of 17 amino acids. The CDR3 region is CASTPGTGKGFAGEPFF. In DNA form, the CDR3 reads TGTGCCAGCACACCCGGGACAGGGAAGGGGTTTGCCGGGGAGCCGTTTTTT.

This clonotype was seen a few times. The gene calls are TRBV4-2 and TRBJ2-5, with 10 positions matching TRBD2. Germline lookup yields CDR1 LGHNA and CDR2 YNFKEQ. V was pared by 3 bases and J by 2 bases, with 6 bases of the junction left unmatched. The CDR3 has 16 residues. Here the CDR3 DNA reads TGTGCCAGCAGCCACTTAGCGGGAGGCGGTCAAGAGACCCAGTACTTC. Translation: CASSHLAGGGQETQYF.

The chain joins TRBV5-1 to TRBJ1-1; TRBD1 matches 9 bases. CDR1 and CDR2 from the germline V gene are SGHRS and YFSETQ. The V gene end was trimmed by 4 bases and the J gene end by 3 bases; junction bases not matched to a gene: 10. The CDR3 extends over 16 amino acids. The CDR3 DNA sequence: TGCGCCAGCAGCCCCTGGGACAGGGAACGGGACACTGAAGCTTTCTTT. Encoded protein: CASSPWDRERDTEAFF.

This clonotype was found a few times. The rearrangement links TRBV12-3 or TRBV12-4 to TRBJ1-5; TRBD1 matches at 7 bases. The CDR3 has 12 residues. After removal of 8 bases from V and 8 bases from J, the junction contained 6 bases not matched to a gene. The CDR3 loop is CASGITGEPQHF. The CDR3, as DNA: TGTGCCAGCGGAATAACAGGGGAGCCCCAGCATTTT.